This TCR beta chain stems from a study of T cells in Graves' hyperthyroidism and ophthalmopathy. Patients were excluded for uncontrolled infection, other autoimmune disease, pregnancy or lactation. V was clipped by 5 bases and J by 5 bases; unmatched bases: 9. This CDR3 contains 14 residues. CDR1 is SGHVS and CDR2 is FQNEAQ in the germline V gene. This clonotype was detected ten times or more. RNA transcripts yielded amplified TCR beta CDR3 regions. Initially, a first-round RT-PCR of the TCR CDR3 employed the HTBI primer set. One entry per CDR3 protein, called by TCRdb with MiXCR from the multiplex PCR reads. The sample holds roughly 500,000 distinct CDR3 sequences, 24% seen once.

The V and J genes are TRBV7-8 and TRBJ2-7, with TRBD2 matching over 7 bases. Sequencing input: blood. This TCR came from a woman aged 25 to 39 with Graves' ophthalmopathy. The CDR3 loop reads CASSDLGGGDEQYF. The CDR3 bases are TGTGCCAGCAGCGATCTTGGGGGGGGTGACGAGCAGTACTTC.